These T cell receptor beta chains were read from a single sample in a study of shared clonotypes between healthy human individuals. The method was immunoSEQ multiplex PCR; TCRdb's version includes in-frame clones alone and lacks a portion of them. The table has around 2.3 million clones, approximately 96% seen once. The sequencing sample was made of naive CD4+ T cells sorted from blood. The source is a man aged 18 to 29 in good health. The CDR3 runs from the conserved cysteine through the conserved F or W. The D gene is left open where the match is weak. Size values are once, few and many counts, or a class for expanded clones, and some rows have none.

j_call: TRBJ1-2
clone_size: .
d_call: .
v_call: TRBV30
cdr3_nt: TGTGCCTGGAGTATCATCAGGGGCCCGGATGGCTACACCTTC
cdr3_aa: CAWSIIRGPDGYTF

j_call: TRBJ2-3
clone_size: .
d_call: .
v_call: TRBV6-1
cdr3_nt: TGTGCCAGCAGTGCGTGGGACTCCCACACAGATACGCAGTATTTT
cdr3_aa: CASSAWDSHTDTQYF

j_call: TRBJ2-7
clone_size: .
d_call: TRBD2
v_call: TRBV6-5
cdr3_nt: TGTGCCAGCACCAAGGGACTAGCGGGAGCCTACGAGCAGTACTTC
cdr3_aa: CASTKGLAGAYEQYF

j_call: TRBJ1-1
clone_size: .
d_call: .
v_call: TRBV7-6
cdr3_nt: TGTGCCAGCACTATAATAGCCGGGGCAGGAGCTGAAGCTTTCTTT
cdr3_aa: CASTIIAGAGAEAFF

j_call: TRBJ1-2
clone_size: .
d_call: TRBD1
v_call: TRBV9
cdr3_nt: TGTGCCAGCAGCGTATTAGCCGGGACAGGGAACGGCTACACCTTC
cdr3_aa: CASSVLAGTGNGYTF

j_call: TRBJ2-7
clone_size: .
d_call: .
v_call: TRBV5-4
cdr3_nt: TGTGCCAGCAGCCAGGACGAACGCTCCTACGAGCAGTACTTC
cdr3_aa: CASSQDERSYEQYF

j_call: TRBJ2-7
clone_size: .
d_call: TRBD1
v_call: TRBV18
cdr3_nt: TGTGCCAGCTCGCAGACTCCCGCGAGGACAGGGAAGTACGAGCAGTACTTC
cdr3_aa: CASSQTPARTGKYEQYF

j_call: TRBJ2-1
clone_size: .
d_call: TRBD2
v_call: TRBV25-1
cdr3_nt: TGTGCCAGCAGTGAATGGGGGGGAGGGCCTTCCAATGAGCAGTTCTTC
cdr3_aa: CASSEWGGGPSNEQFF

j_call: TRBJ1-3
clone_size: .
d_call: TRBD1
v_call: TRBV4-3
cdr3_nt: TGCGCCAGCAGCCAACAGGGGGCCGGAAACACCATATATTTT
cdr3_aa: CASSQQGAGNTIYF

j_call: TRBJ1-3
clone_size: .
d_call: .
v_call: TRBV19
cdr3_nt: TGTGCCAGTACTCGGAAAGGTGGAAACACCATATATTTT
cdr3_aa: CASTRKGGNTIYF

j_call: TRBJ1-4
clone_size: once
d_call: TRBD1
v_call: TRBV19
cdr3_nt: TGTGCCAGTAGTAGGAAAGGGACAGTCGACGAAAAACTGTTTTTT
cdr3_aa: CASSRKGTVDEKLFF

j_call: TRBJ2-7
clone_size: .
d_call: .
v_call: TRBV7-2
cdr3_nt: TGTGCCAGCAGGAGGACAGCGAGTGGGTACGAGCAGTACTTC
cdr3_aa: CASRRTASGYEQYF

j_call: TRBJ1-2
clone_size: .
d_call: .
v_call: TRBV30
cdr3_nt: TGTGCCTGGAGTGTAAGGTGGGGAGACAGGCCCTTCTATGGCTACACCTTC
cdr3_aa: CAWSVRWGDRPFYGYTF

j_call: TRBJ1-6
clone_size: .
d_call: .
v_call: TRBV5-4
cdr3_nt: TGTGCCAGCAGCTTGGAATCAGGGAATTCACCCCTCCACTTT
cdr3_aa: CASSLESGNSPLHF

j_call: TRBJ2-7
clone_size: .
d_call: .
v_call: TRBV29-1
cdr3_nt: TGCAGCGTGGTCCGGGACACGCGGTACGAGCAGTACTTC
cdr3_aa: CSVVRDTRYEQYF

j_call: TRBJ2-7
clone_size: .
d_call: .
v_call: TRBV4-1
cdr3_nt: TGCGCCAGCGGCGGAACGGTCGGAGACTACGAGCAGTACTTC
cdr3_aa: CASGGTVGDYEQYF

j_call: TRBJ2-1
clone_size: .
d_call: TRBD1
v_call: TRBV11-3
cdr3_nt: TGTGCCAGCAGCTTACAGGGGGCTGGTGAGCAGTTCTTC
cdr3_aa: CASSLQGAGEQFF

j_call: TRBJ2-7
clone_size: .
d_call: .
v_call: TRBV6-1
cdr3_nt: TGTGCCAGCAGTGAAGGACCCGGGAGTAAATACGAGCAGTACTTC
cdr3_aa: CASSEGPGSKYEQYF

j_call: TRBJ2-7
clone_size: .
d_call: TRBD1
v_call: TRBV10-3
cdr3_nt: TGTGCCATGTCCGGGACAGGGGAGTACGAGCAGTACTTC
cdr3_aa: CAMSGTGEYEQYF

j_call: TRBJ2-2
clone_size: .
d_call: .
v_call: TRBV5-1
cdr3_nt: TGCGCCAGCAGCTTGTCCCGGATTGGGGCCGGGGAGCTGTTTTTT
cdr3_aa: CASSLSRIGAGELFF

j_call: TRBJ2-5
clone_size: .
d_call: .
v_call: TRBV5-1
cdr3_nt: TGCGCCAGCAGCTTTGCAGGGAACCAAGAGACCCAGTACTTC
cdr3_aa: CASSFAGNQETQYF

j_call: TRBJ2-3
clone_size: .
d_call: TRBD2
v_call: TRBV5-1
cdr3_nt: TGCGCCAGCAGCCTTACGGGGGGATTTCAACTGACTAGCACAGATACGCAGTATTTT
cdr3_aa: CASSLTGGFQLTSTDTQYF

j_call: TRBJ1-4
clone_size: .
d_call: .
v_call: TRBV10-1
cdr3_nt: TGCGCCACCCAGCCTAGGGGAAAACTGTTTTTT
cdr3_aa: CATQPRGKLFF

j_call: TRBJ2-2
clone_size: .
d_call: .
v_call: TRBV7-2
cdr3_nt: TGTGCCAGCAGCTTAGCCTTTAGTGCCGGGGAGCTGTTTTTT
cdr3_aa: CASSLAFSAGELFF

j_call: TRBJ1-5
clone_size: .
d_call: .
v_call: TRBV6-5
cdr3_nt: TGTGCCAGCCGGGACGGCAATCAGCCCCAGCATTTT
cdr3_aa: CASRDGNQPQHF

j_call: TRBJ1-1
clone_size: once
d_call: TRBD1
v_call: TRBV30
cdr3_nt: TGTGCCTGGAAGCCTATCGGGACAGCTGAAGCTTTCTTT
cdr3_aa: CAWKPIGTAEAFF

j_call: TRBJ1-5
clone_size: .
d_call: .
v_call: TRBV27
cdr3_nt: TGTGCCAGCAGTTCCATACCAAGCAATCAGCCCCAGCATTTT
cdr3_aa: CASSSIPSNQPQHF

j_call: TRBJ2-7
clone_size: .
d_call: .
v_call: TRBV5-4
cdr3_nt: TGTGCCAGCAGCCCCCTAGGGGGAAATTACGAGCAGTACTTC
cdr3_aa: CASSPLGGNYEQYF

j_call: TRBJ2-1
clone_size: .
d_call: .
v_call: TRBV5-1
cdr3_nt: TGCGCCAGCAGCTTGGGGCCAGGGAAAAGCTCCTACAATGAGCAGTTCTTC
cdr3_aa: CASSLGPGKSSYNEQFF

j_call: TRBJ2-1
clone_size: .
d_call: .
v_call: TRBV7-3
cdr3_nt: TGTGCCAGCACACCCGGGGCCGCGTCGGGTGAGCAGTTCTTC
cdr3_aa: CASTPGAASGEQFF

j_call: TRBJ1-2
clone_size: few
d_call: .
v_call: TRBV15
cdr3_nt: TGTGCCACCAGCAGAGCCTCGGGGGTAACCAACTATGGCTACACCTTC
cdr3_aa: CATSRASGVTNYGYTF